This TCR beta chain comes out of a study of blood T cell repertoires in COVID-19. At the level of the study: PBMCs, B-cell-depleted T cells, or T cells provided the cDNA or gDNA that made up the material.

Two negative PCRs, clearance, or symptom resolution characterized the recovered Cohort 3 donors. Germline lookup yields CDR1 SGHAT and CDR2 FQNNGV. Deletions cut 5 bases from V and 1 base from J, with 11 bases between. The CDR3 covers 14 residues. In the study's own analysis: By means of reference gene primer amplification, nucleated cell counts were estimated. Some clones are missing from TCRdb's copy, which holds only in-frame ones; the method was immunoSEQ multiplex PCR. Clonal size and the V and J genes are those of that table, whereas D and trimming came from the DNA. The sample holds around 300,000 clones, over 75% seen once.

Sequencing was carried out using PBMCs or T cells enriched from blood (not recorded which). This TCR derives from a young woman who had recovered from COVID-19. The chain couples TRBV11-2 to TRBJ1-2; D is uncertain. The CDR3 is CASSKYDNNYGYTF. CDR3 coding DNA: TGTGCCAGCAGCAAGTATGACAATAACTATGGCTACACCTTC.